The present T cell receptor (beta chain) was sequenced within a study of human T cells and chemical hapten exposure. Trimming left V 8 bases short and J 2 bases short, with 13 bases between. The CDR3 contains 14 residues. The library labeled individual cDNA molecules by adding unique molecular identifiers to them. Each CDR3 protein is one row after TCRdb ran MiXCR on the RACE reads. The sample has some 79,000 distinct CDR3 sequences, more than 9% seen once. Stated time point: patch test 2, 6 weeks after DPC sensitization. As to treatment: therapeutic diphenylcyclopropenone sensitization with weekly scalp DPC. This clonotype was counted many times. Its matching antigen is unknown. Whole-study findings and limits: Large CDR3 similarity clusters arose significantly more often from expanded TCRs than from controls.

J is TRBJ1-3 and V is TRBV12-3 or TRBV12-4; D is undetermined. This specimen was whole blood, taken in connection with sensitization to the hapten diphenylcyclopropenone (DPC). The TCR was taken from a woman between 50 and 59 years old with alopecia areata. Some clones in this sample may be carry-over from other donors' samples. This CDR3 reads CASSRWETGNTIYF. The CDR3 DNA reads as TGTGCCAGCTCGCGGTGGGAGACTGGAAACACCATATATTTT.